Presented here are 15 T cell receptor beta chains from one specimen sequenced in a study of OX40 agonist ivuxolimab in advanced cancers. Profiled with immunoSEQ multiplex PCR; TCRdb holds only in-frame clones, not every one. Seen here are over 50,000 clones, approximately 80% observed once, and the top ten hold 0.7%. Sequencing was performed on CD4+ or CD8+ T cells sorted from blood, taken in a trial of the OX40 agonist ivuxolimab. Receptors were obtained from an adult with an advanced solid tumor such as melanoma, head and neck, liver or kidney cancer.

The V gene is TRBV5-1, the J gene TRBJ2-2; maybe TRBD2 (5 bases). The V gene's germline CDR1 is SGHRS and CDR2 YFSETQ. V lost 4 bases and J 7 bases, leaving 20 bases between the germline ends. The CDR3 loop spans 16 amino acids. CDR3 coding DNA: TGCGCCAGCAGCGCGGAGGTTGGCAGGACCGGCGGGGAGCTGTTTTTT. The encoded protein is CASSAEVGRTGGELFF.

CDR3 sequence (DNA): TGTGCCAGCAGTTATCGGACTAGCGGAGCCTCCTGGGTGCAGTACTTC. Translated: CASSYRTSGASWVQYF. V is TRBV6-5 and J is TRBJ2-7; 10 bases fit TRBD2. V was clipped by 3 bases and J by 9 bases; unmatched bases: 14. Germline V CDR1 and CDR2: MNHEY, SVGAGI. The CDR3 spans 16 residues.

The rearrangement joins TRBV6-1 to TRBJ2-1; 9 positions match TRBD2. Germline CDR1 is MNHNS and CDR2 is SASEGT. The CDR3 sequence is 17 residues long. J lost 6 bases, V lost 2 bases, and 11 bases had no gene match. The CDR3 loop is CASSEYGGRAGGNEQFF. The CDR3 bases are TGTGCCAGCAGTGAATATGGCGGGAGGGCCGGGGGCAATGAGCAGTTCTTC.

The chain carries TRBV30 and TRBJ2-5; TRBD2 might be the D (6 bases). Germline CDR1 and CDR2: GTSNPN and SVGIG (reference sequence). The CDR3 runs to 13 residues. Trimming removed 0 bases from V and 9 bases from J, with 14 bases in between. The CDR3 region has the DNA TGTGCCTGGAGTGTGGCGGGACCGGGGGCCCAGTACTTC. Its translation is CAWSVAGPGAQYF.

Here the CDR3 reads CASSSLLQGLSGGYTF. CDR3 sequence (DNA): TGTGCCAGCAGTTCTTTATTACAGGGGCTTTCTGGAGGCTACACCTTC. The V call is TRBV6-5, the J call TRBJ1-2; 7 positions match TRBD1. This CDR3 is built from 16 residues. Germline V gene lookup returns CDR1 MNHEY and CDR2 SVGAGI. Germline trimming cut 4 bases from V and 8 bases from J; bases unmatched to any gene: 16.

The rearrangement joins TRBV7-8 to TRBJ1-1; D is unclear. With 3 bases removed from V and 6 bases from J, the gap between germline ends came to 8 bases. Germline-derived CDR1 and CDR2 are SGHVS and FQNEAQ. This CDR3 is built from 12 residues. The CDR3 nucleotides read TGTGCCAGCAGCTTCCCGGTGGCTGAAGCTTTCTTT. It translates to CASSFPVAEAFF.

This chain uses TRBV7-9 with TRBJ1-2; the D is unclear. V shed 4 bases and J shed 0 bases, with 9 bases lying between them. CDR3 length equals 14 residues. The germline V gene has CDR1 SEHNR and CDR2 FQNEAQ (reference sequence). CDR3 sequence: CASSSRPANYGYTF. The DNA of the CDR3 is TGTGCCAGCAGCTCCCGCCCAGCTAACTATGGCTACACCTTC.

The chain employs TRBV6-4 and TRBJ2-3; a weak D match, TRBD2 (5 bases). The germline V gene has CDR1 MRHNA and CDR2 SNTAGT. V lost 8 bases to trimming and J lost 4 bases, with 16 bases between them. The CDR3 has 14 amino acids. The CDR3 bases are TGTGCCAGCGCCCAGGAGCGGAGGTCAGATACGCAGTATTTT. Residues: CASAQERRSDTQYF.

The V gene is TRBV2, the J gene TRBJ2-7; D is possibly TRBD2 (5 bases). V lost 6 bases, J lost 1 base, and 10 bases lay in between. Germline assignment: CDR1 SNHLY and CDR2 FYNNEI. The CDR3 has 13 amino acids. Written as DNA, the CDR3 is TGTGCCAGCAGGTTCGGGGTTTCCTACGAGCAGTACTTC. Amino acid sequence: CASRFGVSYEQYF.

The CDR3 sequence: CASIYGQGNTEAFF. The CDR3 nucleotides read TGTGCCAGCATCTACGGGCAGGGGAACACTGAAGCTTTCTTT. The rearrangement uses TRBV6-6 and TRBJ1-1, with D maybe TRBD1 (5 bases). V lost 7 bases and J lost 1, with 13 bases in between. Per germline, CDR1 MNHNY and CDR2 SVGAGI (reference sequence). The CDR3 length is 14 residues.

The chain uses TRBV20-1 and TRBJ2-7; D not certain. Trimming pared 6 bases from V and 0 bases from J, leaving 3 bases between. CDR3 length: 10 amino acids. Germline V CDR1 and CDR2: DFQATT, SNEGSKA (reference sequence). CDR3 sequence reads: CSAFSYEQYF. Written as DNA, the CDR3 is TGCAGTGCGTTCTCCTACGAGCAGTACTTC.

The table lists this clone with a few counts. The rearrangement links TRBV12-5 to TRBJ1-5, with D uncertain. The CDR3 sequence is 13 residues long. Germline CDR1 LGHNT, CDR2 FRNRAP. The V and J ends lost 3 bases and 5 bases respectively, with 8 bases between them. CDR3 bases: TGTGCTAGTGGTTTCAGCGGGGATCAGCCCCAGCATTTT. This translates into CASGFSGDQPQHF.

The chain couples TRBV7-8 to TRBJ2-7; 11 bases map to TRBD1. Germline CDR1 SGHVS, CDR2 FQNEAQ. V was pared by 8 bases and J by 6 bases, with 6 bases of the junction left unmatched. The CDR3 spans 13 residues. The chain's CDR3 is CASAVGTGGEQYF. DNA for the CDR3: TGTGCCAGCGCGGTGGGGACAGGGGGCGAGCAGTACTTC.

The J gene is TRBJ2-7, the V gene TRBV27; a possible D gene is TRBD1 (5 bases). V lost 4 bases, J lost 6 bases, and 13 bases lay in between. The CDR3 totals 13 residues. CDR1 and CDR2 from the germline V gene are MNHEY and SMNVEV (reference sequence). The CDR3 here is CASSSSRGSEQYF. CDR3 coding DNA: TGTGCCAGCAGTTCGTCAAGGGGTAGCGAGCAGTACTTC.

The chain uses TRBV2 and TRBJ2-2; D gene unclear. The CDR3 has 13 amino acids. Germline V gene lookup returns CDR1 SNHLY and CDR2 FYNNEI. V was trimmed by 1 base and J by 6 bases, leaving 6 bases between them. This CDR3 is CASSEEVPGELFF. CDR3 nucleotides: TGTGCCAGCAGTGAAGAAGTCCCCGGGGAGCTGTTTTTT.